This TCR beta chain was obtained from a study of OX40 agonist ivuxolimab in advanced cancers. Concerning the study at large: Ivuxolimab, which targeted the costimulatory receptor OX40 (CD134), was an agonistic, fully human IgG2 monoclonal antibody. Intravenous ivuxolimab was administered to patients every 2 weeks at six dose levels: 0.01, 0.1, 0.3, 1.5, 3 and 10 mg/kg. Among the 52 dose-escalation patients, approximately 20 had hepatocellular carcinoma, around 15 melanoma, 9 renal cell carcinoma and 9 head and neck cancer. A male proportion of around 81% and a mean age of approximately 62 years, ranging from roughly 20 to 80, were recorded for the dose-escalation cohort. Prior anti-PD-1, anti-PD-L1 or anti-CTLA-4 therapy was permitted, and checkpoint inhibitors had been received by about 44% of dose-escalation patients. Partial responses occurred in three dose-escalation patients, of whom one had hepatocellular carcinoma and two had cutaneous melanoma. Peripheral TCRbeta sequencing was intended to test whether TCR sequence diversity was altered and clonal T-cell expansion was caused by ivuxolimab. The paper describes the monotherapy dose-escalation part (N of about 54 patients) of the phase I trial of ivuxolimab.

Patients with a history of autoimmune disease or receiving systemic immunosuppression were excluded from the trial. Peripheral blood for TCR sequencing was collected from all dose cohorts at baseline, on cycle 4 day 1, and on cycle 7 day 1. The samples were taken from a phase I, first-in-human, multicenter, open-label dose-escalation trial of ivuxolimab. Adults with locally advanced or metastatic melanoma, renal cell carcinoma, hepatocellular carcinoma or head and neck squamous cell carcinoma were enrolled in the trial. Before TCR sequencing, CD4+ and CD8+ T cells were separately sorted from peripheral blood. Comment on this clone: What antigen it recognizes has not been identified. No much larger clonotype is one base removed from it; base qualities were not supplied.

For sequencing of the TCRbeta CDR3 region, genomic DNA was extracted from the sorted cells. The immunoSEQ Assay was used to sequence the TCRbeta CDR3 regions. The clones in this table, taken by TCRdb from immuneACCESS, are in-frame only. Not every clone is retained; where verified, under half of the shortfall comes from an unresolved V gene, and the cause of the rest is unknown. The table for this sample lists around 50,000 clones; 70% to 90% of them were counted only once. The ten most abundant clones make up about 1.2% of the sample. The CDR3 runs 14 residues from the cysteine to the phenylalanine. The read is trimmed to its CDR3 DNA, 42 bases read in frame from base 1. For CDR1 and CDR2, the germline V gene (reference sequence) lists MNHEY and SMNVEV. Trimming at the junction amounts to 10 bases on V and 6 bases on J, and the germline ends lie 20 bases apart. General study outcomes and caveats: The antigen specificity of the clonally expanded peripheral T cells was not determined. Low levels of normalized T-cell clonal expansion were also seen in some patients who did not respond. At doses of 0.1 to 3.0 mg/kg, clonal expansion of both CD4+ and CD8+ T cells in blood was seen between baseline and week 6. In partial responders in the 0.1-3.0 mg/kg groups, normalized peripheral clonal expansion was found to be among the lowest, especially among CD8+ T cells. On average, CD8+ T cells showed more expanded clones than CD4+ T cells after ivuxolimab.

This receptor chain uses TRBV27 and TRBJ2-3; possibly the D gene is TRBD2, per 6 matching bases. The sequence was collected from an adult with an advanced solid tumor such as melanoma, head and neck, liver or kidney cancer. The source material was CD4+ or CD8+ T cells sorted from blood, sampled in a trial of the OX40 agonist ivuxolimab. The CDR3 here reads CATSTGATLDTQYF. The DNA reads TGTGCCACTTCGACGGGAGCGACGCTGGATACGCAGTATTTT.